The present TCR beta chain was sequenced within a study of blood T cell repertoires in COVID-19. Study information: The cDNA or gDNA used as material had been derived from T cells, B-cell-depleted T cells, or PBMCs.

In the original processing: Estimation of nucleated cell counts relied on the amplification of reference gene primers. This table comes from immunoSEQ multiplex PCR, and its TCRdb copy is limited to in-frame clones, with some not included. V, J and clone size were drawn from that table, and D and trimming were deduced from the DNA. The sample shows about 310,000 clones, just under 90% of them seen only once. This study enrolled people aged about 18 to 100 from about two dozen US geographic areas. In Cohort 3, a recovered donor had either two negative PCRs, clearance, or symptom resolution. Looked up from germline, CDR1 is MRHNA and CDR2 is SNTAGT. V gave up 4 bases and J gave up 11 bases, with 18 bases separating them. The CDR3 length is 15 residues.

Sequencing was carried out using PBMCs or T cells enriched from blood (not recorded which). The rearrangement uses TRBV6-4 and TRBJ1-6, with D perhaps TRBD1 (5 bases). The TCR comes from a woman between 25 and 40 years old who had recovered from COVID-19. In DNA form, the CDR3 reads TGTGCCAGCAGTGCCGAAGGGGTTACCTCTACACCCCTCCACTTT. Translating gives CASSAEGVTSTPLHF.